Detailed here is one T cell receptor (beta chain). Assay used: immunoSEQ multiplex PCR; TCRdb lists only in-frame clones, some missing. The table records over 25,000 clones, roughly 87% of them present only once. The sample belongs to a study of blood T cell repertoires in COVID-19. Study in general: Italy, Spain and the United States were the sources of the convalescent and acute COVID-19 samples.

The TCR was taken from a human donor in a cohort sampled during active COVID-19. Sample: peripheral blood.

The CDR3 loop is CSVGIAGNYGYTF. The CDR3 coding sequence is TGCAGCGTTGGGATTGCAGGGAACTATGGCTACACCTTC. This chain links TRBV29-1 with TRBJ1-2; the D gene is possibly TRBD1 (5 bases). Germline V gives CDR1 SQVTM, CDR2 ANQGSEA. With 4 bases removed from V and 2 bases from J, the gap between germline ends came to 11 bases. This CDR3 region has 13 residues.